These T cell receptor beta chains were read from a single sample in a study of blood T cell repertoires in COVID-19. The data were produced by immunoSEQ multiplex PCR, yet TCRdb's version contains in-frame clones alone and is incomplete. In the table there are 75,000 to 100,000 clones, approximately 72% of which are singletons. The sample consisted of peripheral blood. These receptors were taken from a man aged 65 to 85 with acute or convalescent COVID-19. CDR3s include the opening cysteine and the closing phenylalanine or tryptophan. D genes are given only for firm matches. A clone size is listed for some rows: how often the clone was seen (once, few, many), or a class if it is expanded.

clone size	V gene	D gene	J gene	CDR3 DNA	CDR3 protein
NA	TRBV12-3/TRBV12-4	TRBD1	TRBJ2-7	TGTGCCAGCAGTCCGGGACAGGGCAAGCAGTACTTC	CASSPGQGKQYF
NA	TRBV7-6	NA	TRBJ2-3	TGTGCCAGCAGCTTACTGCTGGGTCTAGCAATGGCGACAGATACGCAGTATTTT	CASSLLLGLAMATDTQYF
NA	TRBV6-5	NA	TRBJ1-2	TGTGCCAGCAGTCAGGGCCTATATGGCTACACCTTC	CASSQGLYGYTF
NA	TRBV28	NA	TRBJ1-5	TGTGCCAGCAGTTTATTGGAGGGGATCGGTCAGCCCCAGCATTTT	CASSLLEGIGQPQHF
NA	TRBV7-9	TRBD2	TRBJ2-1	TGTGCCAGCAGCACGCTAGCGGGAGAGTCCTACAATGAGCAGTTCTTC	CASSTLAGESYNEQFF
NA	TRBV25-1	NA	TRBJ2-2	TGTGCCAGCAGTAATTACGGGGCGAACACCGGGGAGCTGTTTTTT	CASSNYGANTGELFF
NA	TRBV27	TRBD1	TRBJ1-2	TGTGCCAGCAGCCCGGACAGGGGCCGCTATGGCTACACCTTC	CASSPDRGRYGYTF
NA	TRBV19	NA	TRBJ2-5	TGTGCCAGTAGTATTGCGGGGTTCAGTGGAGAGACCCAGTACTTC	CASSIAGFSGETQYF
NA	TRBV28	NA	TRBJ1-3	TGTGCCAGCAGTTTGTCCGGTTTCCAAAAGAACACCATATATTTT	CASSLSGFQKNTIYF
few	TRBV19	NA	TRBJ2-1	TGTGCCAGTAGTATTGTGCTATTAGTTTCCAATGAGCAGTTCTTC	CASSIVLLVSNEQFF
NA	TRBV2	NA	TRBJ2-6	TGTGCCAGCAGTGCTGGTACTCTGGCGGCTGGGGCCAACGTCCTGACTTTC	CASSAGTLAAGANVLTF
few	TRBV14	NA	TRBJ1-4	TGTGCCAGCAGCCTGGACAGCGCTAATGAAAAACTGTTTTTT	CASSLDSANEKLFF
NA	TRBV6-5	NA	TRBJ2-5	TGTGCCAGCAGTTACCGCCTAGCCTTTGAGACCCAGTACTTC	CASSYRLAFETQYF
NA	TRBV7-8	NA	TRBJ2-7	TGTGCCAGCAGCTCGGAGAGAAGTGGTTCGAGCGAGCAGTACTTC	CASSSERSGSSEQYF
once	TRBV10-3	TRBD1	TRBJ1-5	TGTGCCATCAGGGGACAGGGAGGAGGACAGCCCCAGCATTTT	CAIRGQGGGQPQHF
NA	TRBV5-4	TRBD1	TRBJ1-6	TGTGCCAGCAGCTTCGGGACAGGTCACTCACCCCTCCACTTT	CASSFGTGHSPLHF
once	TRBV28	NA	TRBJ2-1	TGTGCCAGCAGTTATTTGGGCAGGGAGCAGTTCTTC	CASSYLGREQFF
NA	TRBV12-5	TRBD2	TRBJ2-1	TGTGCTAGTGGTTTTGAGAAGTCTAGCGGGAGATTTTACAGGGATGAGCAGTTCTTC	CASGFEKSSGRFYRDEQFF
NA	TRBV28	NA	TRBJ1-2	TGTGCCAGCACCGAACAGGGCTCTAACTATGGCTACACCTTC	CASTEQGSNYGYTF
NA	TRBV27	TRBD1	TRBJ1-6	TGTGCCAGCAGAATAGCAGGGGGAAGTAGTAATTCACCCCTCCACTTT	CASRIAGGSSNSPLHF